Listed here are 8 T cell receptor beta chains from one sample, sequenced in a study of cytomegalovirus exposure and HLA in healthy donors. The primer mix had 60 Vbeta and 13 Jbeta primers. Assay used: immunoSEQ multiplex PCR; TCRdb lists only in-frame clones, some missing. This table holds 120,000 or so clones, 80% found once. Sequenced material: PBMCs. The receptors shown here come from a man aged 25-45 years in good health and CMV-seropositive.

The CDR3 bases are TGTGCCAGCAGCGCCACGGGCTACGAGCAGTACTTC. Residues: CASSATGYEQYF. The chain uses TRBV7-9 and TRBJ2-7, with D uncertain. The CDR3 length is 12 residues. Germline CDR1 reads SEHNR; CDR2 reads FQNEAQ (reference sequence). V dropped 5 bases and J dropped 3 bases, with 8 bases sitting between them.

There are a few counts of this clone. CDR3 nucleotide sequence: TGTGCCAGCTCTCGACCGGGACAGGGGGCTGGTGAGACCCAGTACTTC. Amino acid sequence: CASSRPGQGAGETQYF. V is TRBV18 and J is TRBJ2-5; the match to TRBD1 covers 12 bases. Germline V CDR1 and CDR2: KGHSH, LQKENI. J gave up 5 bases and V 6 bases, and 10 bases lay outside the gene matches. The CDR3 contains 16 residues.

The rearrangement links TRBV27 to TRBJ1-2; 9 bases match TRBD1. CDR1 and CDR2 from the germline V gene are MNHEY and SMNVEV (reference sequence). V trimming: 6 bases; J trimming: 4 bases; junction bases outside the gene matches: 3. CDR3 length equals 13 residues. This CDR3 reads CASRPGQGYGYTF. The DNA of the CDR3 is TGTGCCAGCAGACCGGGACAGGGCTATGGCTACACCTTC.

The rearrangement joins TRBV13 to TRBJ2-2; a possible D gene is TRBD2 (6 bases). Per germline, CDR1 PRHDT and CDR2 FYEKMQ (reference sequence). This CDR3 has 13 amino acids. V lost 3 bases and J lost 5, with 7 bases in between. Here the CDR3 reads CASSFGGTGELFF. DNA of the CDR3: TGTGCCAGCAGCTTTGGGGGGACCGGGGAGCTGTTTTTT.

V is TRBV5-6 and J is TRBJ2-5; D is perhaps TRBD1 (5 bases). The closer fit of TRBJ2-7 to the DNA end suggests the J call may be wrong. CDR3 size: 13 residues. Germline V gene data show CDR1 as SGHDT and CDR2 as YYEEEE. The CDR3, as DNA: TGTGCCAGCAGCCAAGGGGCGAGTATCGAGCAGTACTTC. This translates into CASSQGASIEQYF.

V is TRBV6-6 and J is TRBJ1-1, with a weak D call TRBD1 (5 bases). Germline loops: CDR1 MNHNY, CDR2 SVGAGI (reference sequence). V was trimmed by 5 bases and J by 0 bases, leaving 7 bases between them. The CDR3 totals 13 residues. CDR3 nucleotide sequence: TGTGCCAGCAGTACAGGTTTGAACACTGAAGCTTTCTTT. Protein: CASSTGLNTEAFF.

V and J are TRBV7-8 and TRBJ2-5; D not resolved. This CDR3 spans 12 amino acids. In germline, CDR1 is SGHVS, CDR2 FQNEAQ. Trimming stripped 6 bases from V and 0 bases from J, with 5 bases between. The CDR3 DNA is TGTGCCAGCAGATCCTACCAAGAGACCCAGTACTTC. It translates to CASRSYQETQYF.

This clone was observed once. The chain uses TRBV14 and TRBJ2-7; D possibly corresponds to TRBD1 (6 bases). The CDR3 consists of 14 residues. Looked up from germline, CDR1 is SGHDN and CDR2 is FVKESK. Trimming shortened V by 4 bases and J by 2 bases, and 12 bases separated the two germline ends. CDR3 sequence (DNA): TGTGCCAGCAGCCGACCGGGACACACCTACGAGCAGTACTTC. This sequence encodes CASSRPGHTYEQYF.